The clone carrying this T cell receptor (beta chain) was counted many times. As yet, its antigen is unknown. The entry originates in a study of early T cells in non-severe SARS-CoV-2 infection. On the study more broadly: Sequenced material consisted of bulk RNA (from unsorted whole blood), and chains were unpaired. Study outcomes and limitations: In VDJdb matching, anti-spike CD8 responses were favored while private and CD4 specificities went missing.

Unique molecular identifiers were attached to individual cDNA molecules. From the 5' RACE reads, TCRdb called clonotypes with MiXCR, one entry per CDR3 protein. The sample lists roughly 41,000 distinct CDR3 sequences; roughly 4.3% were seen once. The CDR3 has 15 residues. V was clipped by 4 bases and J by 10 bases; unmatched bases: 5. The clonotype originates from an adult who was a healthcare worker with PCR-confirmed SARS-CoV-2 infection or an uninfected control (not recorded which). Sequenced: whole blood. The chain carries TRBV12-3 or TRBV12-4 and TRBJ1-6, with 12 bases lining up with TRBD1. CDR3 DNA: TGTGCCAGCAGTTCGGGGACAGGGGGCATGTCACCCCTCCACTTT. Translating it yields CASSSGTGGMSPLHF.